This TCR beta chain came from a study of control samples from healthy donors and cancer patients. V gave up 6 bases and J gave up 0 bases, with 15 bases separating them. CDR3 size: 16 residues. The germline V gene encodes CDR1 SNHLY and CDR2 FYNNEI. Sequencing was performed with immunoSEQ multiplex PCR; in TCRdb, only in-frame clones are kept and a portion is missing. Among 170,000 or so clones listed, approximately 95% were seen once. Material for sequencing was blood. The source of this sequence is a man between 18 and 35 years old in good health. The chain couples TRBV2 to TRBJ1-5; possible D gene TRBD1, 6 bases. The CDR3 nucleotides are TGTGCCAGCAGCCTTCTACAGGGAATTAGCAATCAGCCCCAGCATTTT. Translation: CASSLLQGISNQPQHF.